This TCR beta chain was sequenced for a study of blood T cell repertoires in COVID-19. The protocol was immunoSEQ multiplex PCR, while the TCRdb copy is restricted to in-frame clones and leaves out a portion. The data show some 130,000 clones, about 89% seen once. The TCR sequence derives from a man aged 60 to 69 with active or convalescent COVID-19. Sequencing input: peripheral blood.

CDR3 residues: CACLLGGTNYGYTF. The CDR3 DNA follows: TGTGCCTGCCTCCTGGGGGGGACGAACTATGGCTACACCTTC. The chain employs TRBV30 and TRBJ1-2; D possibly corresponds to TRBD1 (5 bases). The CDR3 sequence is 14 residues long. CDR1 GTSNPN and CDR2 SVGIG come from the germline V gene (reference sequence). V lost 6 bases to trimming and J lost 2 bases, with 16 bases between them.